This entry describes one T cell receptor (beta chain). No antigen is known for it. The sample is drawn from a study of graft-versus-host responses after intestinal transplantation. Overall study context: Every one of the recipients received anti-thymocyte globulin induction and afterwards took tacrolimus and steroids for around 3 years. Overall study findings and caveats: Allografts of patients with graft-donor T cell macrochimerism showed high graft-versus-host to host-versus-graft clone ratios. The study associated peak circulating GvH clone levels with early post-transplant HvG declines. Some GvH clones appeared in ileal mucosa or blood before recipient bone marrow.

V was pared by 4 bases and J by 0 bases, with 10 bases between. Germline V lookup: CDR1 SGHRS, CDR2 YFSETQ. The CDR3 sequence is 14 residues long. Clones were read by immunoSEQ multiplex PCR, and TCRdb kept only the in-frame ones, dropping some. The profile shows under 130,000 clones, over 85% of them singletons. The clonotype was recovered from a human donor who received an intestinal transplant. The material sequenced was unstimulated CD8+ T cells sorted from spleen or lymph node cells, taken before intestinal transplant. The chain joins TRBV5-1 to TRBJ1-2, with D possibly matching TRBD1 (6 bases). CDR3 nucleotide sequence: TGCGCCAGCAGCCCCAGGGACACTAACTATGGCTACACCTTC. Amino acids: CASSPRDTNYGYTF.